This TCR beta chain was documented in a study of T cells in Graves' hyperthyroidism and ophthalmopathy. Ophthalmopathy patients all had a Clinical Activity Score of at least 3, a NOSPECS grade of at least 4 and disease under 3 months old. Exclusions: uncontrolled infection, other autoimmune disease, pregnancy, lactation. The diagnoses drew upon clinical symptoms, serum thyroxine and TRAb, thyroid ultrasound and orbital computed tomography. RNA transcripts yielded amplified TCR beta CDR3 regions. During a first-round RT-PCR of the TCR CDR3, the HTBI primer set was used. TCRdb recomputed calls from the multiplex PCR reads with MiXCR, one row per CDR3 protein. The sample has hundreds of thousands of distinct CDR3 sequences; 14% to 15% are singletons. This clonotype has a count of ten or more. Antigen specificity is unknown. Study-wide points: Model output signaled ophthalmopathy a median 6.5 months ahead of onset.

Sequences were obtained from blood. This receptor was obtained from a young man with Graves' ophthalmopathy.

CDR3: CASSAYLSGSFQETQYF. As DNA, the CDR3 is TGTGCCAGCAGTGCTTATCTTAGCGGGAGTTTCCAAGAGACCCAGTACTTC. V and J are TRBV6-1 and TRBJ2-5, with 9 bases fitting TRBD2. CDR1 MNHNS and CDR2 SASEGT come from the germline V gene. Germline trimming cut 4 bases from V and 1 base from J; bases unmatched to any gene: 10. CDR3 length: 17 amino acids.